The 17 T cell receptor beta chains reported below all come from one sample, sequenced in a study of cytomegalovirus exposure and HLA in healthy donors. The PCR used 60 Vbeta and 13 Jbeta primers. The method was immunoSEQ multiplex PCR; TCRdb's version includes in-frame clones alone and lacks a portion of them. The sample records about 190,000 clones, around 81% being singletons. Sequencing used PBMCs. All receptors come from a woman aged 25 to 39 in good health and CMV-seronegative.

The chain links TRBV28 to TRBJ1-5; weak D call: TRBD1 (6 bases). The CDR3 sequence is 14 residues long. CDR1 and CDR2 from the germline V gene are MDHEN and SYDVKM. V lost 8 bases and J 3 bases, leaving 14 bases between the germline ends. The chain's CDR3 is CASRNRVSNQPQHF. The CDR3 DNA is TGTGCCAGCCGAAACAGGGTGTCCAATCAGCCCCAGCATTTT.

V gene TRBV5-4 combines with J gene TRBJ1-5; no clear D. The CDR3 has 16 residues. Germline V gives CDR1 SGHNT, CDR2 YYREEE (reference sequence). Trimming left V 0 bases short and J 2 bases short, with 12 bases between. The CDR3 reads CASSLGGRQGNQPQHF. The CDR3 DNA sequence: TGTGCCAGCAGCTTGGGAGGGCGCCAGGGCAATCAGCCCCAGCATTTT.

This chain joins TRBV25-1 and TRBJ2-3; 8 bases agree with TRBD2. Germline V gene sequence: CDR1 MGHDK, CDR2 SYGVNS. The CDR3 totals 18 residues. The junction had 12 bases not matched to a gene; V was cut back by 2 bases and J by 2 bases. CDR3 amino acids: CASSEGFTSGGFTDTQYF. CDR3 nucleotides: TGTGCCAGCAGTGAAGGATTTACTAGCGGAGGGTTCACAGATACGCAGTATTTT.

This clone was observed a single time. V gene TRBV6-5 combines with J gene TRBJ2-2, with D possibly being TRBD1 (6 bases). The CDR3 spans 15 residues. Germline values: CDR1 MNHEY, CDR2 SVGAGI. Trimming pared 2 bases from V and 8 bases from J, leaving 15 bases between. CDR3 sequence (DNA): TGTGCCAGCAGTTACCGGGCTACAGGGTCAGGGGAGCTGTTTTTT. Amino acids: CASSYRATGSGELFF.

The chain carries TRBV7-8 and TRBJ2-2; TRBD1 matches at 12 bases. The V segment lost 5 bases and the J segment 4 bases; nucleotides outside the gene matches: 8. The CDR3 is 17 amino acids. CDR1 is SGHVS and CDR2 is FQNEAQ in the germline V gene. The CDR3 protein is CASSTGTGGYGTGELFF. The CDR3 DNA is TGTGCCAGCAGCACCGGGACAGGGGGCTACGGCACCGGGGAGCTGTTTTTT.

The rearrangement joins TRBV6-1 to TRBJ2-5; the match to TRBD1 covers 7 bases. CDR3 length equals 17 residues. Germline V gene sequence: CDR1 MNHNS, CDR2 SASEGT. The V and J ends lost 1 base and 5 bases, in that order; junction bases with no gene match: 13. CDR3 DNA sequence: TGTGCCAGCAGTGAAGGTTATGGGCCAGGGGGTATGGAGACCCAGTACTTC. This sequence encodes CASSEGYGPGGMETQYF.

This chain links TRBV2 with TRBJ1-1; D is perhaps TRBD1 (5 bases). The germline V gene has CDR1 SNHLY and CDR2 FYNNEI. V lost 3 bases and J 3 bases, leaving 8 bases between the germline ends. The CDR3 contains 13 residues. CDR3 nucleotide sequence: TGTGCCAGCAGTGATATAGGGGACACTGAAGCTTTCTTT. Amino acids: CASSDIGDTEAFF.

The V and J genes are TRBV28 and TRBJ2-3; D may be TRBD1 (5 bases). Per germline, CDR1 MDHEN and CDR2 SYDVKM. Trimming cost V 4 bases and J 3 bases, with 11 bases left between them. This CDR3 comprises 14 residues. CDR3 DNA sequence: TGTGCCAGCAGTTCTAGACAGCCTACAGATACGCAGTATTTT. Its translation is CASSSRQPTDTQYF.

This rearrangement joins TRBV28 to TRBJ1-2; 7 bases are shared with TRBD1. From germline, CDR1 is MDHEN and CDR2 SYDVKM. This CDR3 is 13 amino acids long. V shed 2 bases, J shed 7 bases, and the junction held 4 bases outside the gene matches. As DNA, the CDR3 is TGTGCCAGCAGTTTAGACAGGGTTGTTGGCTACACCTTC. It codes for CASSLDRVVGYTF.

For this clone: The same CDR3 also results from other DNA sequences found in this sample. V gene TRBV27 combines with J gene TRBJ2-1, with 16 nucleotides matching TRBD2. The V segment lost 4 bases and the J segment 9 bases; nucleotides outside the gene matches: 3. The CDR3 runs to 15 residues. Per the germline V gene, CDR1 is MNHEY and CDR2 is SMNVEV (reference sequence). In DNA form, the CDR3 reads TGTGCCAGCAGTTGGGGACTAGCGGGAGGGGGTGAGCAGTTCTTC. Its protein is CASSWGLAGGGEQFF.

This clone was counted a few times. The chain has TRBV21-1 and TRBJ1-4. TRBV21-1 is a listed pseudogene. The CDR3 is 11 residues long. In DNA, the CDR3 is TGTGCCAGCATCGGTGTAGAAAAACTGTTTTTT. This translates into CASIGVEKLFF.

V and J are TRBV19 and TRBJ1-5, with 7 bases fitting TRBD1. Germline assignment: CDR1 LNHDA and CDR2 SQIVND (reference sequence). CDR3 length: 17 amino acids. The V and J ends lost 7 bases and 0 bases, in that order; junction bases with no gene match: 12. CDR3 region: CASTPLSGTVSNQPQHF. The CDR3 DNA sequence: TGTGCCAGTACCCCCCTCTCCGGGACAGTTAGCAATCAGCCCCAGCATTTT.

The chain carries TRBV4-1 and TRBJ2-7, with 9 bases fitting TRBD1. Trimming at V came to 0 bases and at J to 0 bases, leaving 3 bases not matched to a gene. The CDR3 has 16 amino acids. Germline-derived CDR1 and CDR2 are MGHRA and YSYEKL. CDR3 amino acids: CASSQELTGGSYEQYF. Here the CDR3 DNA reads TGCGCCAGCAGCCAAGAGTTGACAGGGGGCTCCTACGAGCAGTACTTC.

To note about this clone: At the DNA level, this CDR3 is encoded by other sequences in the same sample as well. V is TRBV18 and J is TRBJ2-3; maybe TRBD1 (6 bases). In germline, CDR1 is KGHSH, CDR2 LQKENI. Trimming removed 4 bases from V and 0 bases from J, with 11 bases in between. The CDR3 loop spans 15 amino acids. The CDR3 coding sequence is TGTGCCAGCTCACTAACGACAGGAAGCACAGATACGCAGTATTTT. Its protein product is CASSLTTGSTDTQYF. Full variable domain (remainder filled in from reference TRBV18 and TRBJ2-3): NAGVMQNPRHLVRRRGQEARLRCSPMKGHSHVYWYRQLPEEGLKFMVYLQKENIIDESGMPKERFSAEFPKEGPSILRIQQVVRGDSAAYFCASSLTTGSTDTQYFGPGTRLTVL.

This clone was observed a few times. The chain joins TRBV6-6 to TRBJ1-5; 10 bases align to TRBD1. Trimming removed 7 bases from V and 2 bases from J; junction bases left unmatched: 5. The CDR3 is 15 residues long. CDR1 MNHNY and CDR2 SVGAGI come from the germline V gene (reference sequence). The CDR3 DNA reads TGTGCCAGCATGGGACAGGGGAATGGCAATCAGCCCCAGCATTTT. Translation: CASMGQGNGNQPQHF.

The V and J genes are TRBV5-6 and TRBJ1-1, with TRBD1 matching 7 bases. Germline V gene data show CDR1 as SGHDT and CDR2 as YYEEEE. V shed 4 bases and J 2 bases; nucleotides not matched to a gene: 8. This CDR3 region has 15 residues. In DNA, the CDR3 is TGTGCCAGCAGCAAACCGGGACAGTATAACACTGAAGCTTTCTTT. This codes for CASSKPGQYNTEAFF.

The chain recombines TRBV7-3 with TRBJ2-1; D is possibly TRBD2 (5 bases). V gave up 2 bases and J gave up 7 bases, with 12 bases separating them. This CDR3 has 14 residues. CDR1 is SGHTA and CDR2 is FQGTGA in the germline V gene. The CDR3, as DNA: TGTGCCAGCAGCTTAGTAGCGACTGAAAATGAGCAGTTCTTC. It encodes CASSLVATENEQFF.